This TCR beta chain is from a study of blood T cells in healthy people across ages. Broader study findings: Any changes in expanded clonotypes were possibly confounded, as donor CMV status remained unknown. Observed TCR beta diversity showed a strong correlation with the percentage of naive T cells as measured by flow cytometry.

V lost 6 bases and J lost 2, with 17 bases in between. The CDR3 loop spans 15 amino acids. CDR1 is SGHDT and CDR2 is YYEEEE in the germline V gene. Sample-barcoded 5' priming and a J-beta primer mix drove a second PCR of roughly 6 to 12 cycles. Each cDNA molecule received a tag from a template-switch adaptor that had 12 random nucleotides. TCRdb re-derived calls from the 5' RACE reads in MiXCR, one entry per CDR3 protein. This sample carries some 1,800,000 distinct CDR3 sequences, around 40% of them seen once, and the ten largest clones take 20% to 25%. Whenever a sample was processed, at least 6.5 million PBMCs were isolated. A note on this clonotype: Its specificity is not known.

The chain is built from TRBV5-6 and TRBJ1-1; no definite D call. Sequenced sample: blood. The TCR was taken from a human donor in good health. This CDR3 is CASTTKDGRNTEAFF. DNA for the CDR3: TGTGCCAGCACCACTAAGGACGGGCGCAACACTGAAGCTTTCTTT.